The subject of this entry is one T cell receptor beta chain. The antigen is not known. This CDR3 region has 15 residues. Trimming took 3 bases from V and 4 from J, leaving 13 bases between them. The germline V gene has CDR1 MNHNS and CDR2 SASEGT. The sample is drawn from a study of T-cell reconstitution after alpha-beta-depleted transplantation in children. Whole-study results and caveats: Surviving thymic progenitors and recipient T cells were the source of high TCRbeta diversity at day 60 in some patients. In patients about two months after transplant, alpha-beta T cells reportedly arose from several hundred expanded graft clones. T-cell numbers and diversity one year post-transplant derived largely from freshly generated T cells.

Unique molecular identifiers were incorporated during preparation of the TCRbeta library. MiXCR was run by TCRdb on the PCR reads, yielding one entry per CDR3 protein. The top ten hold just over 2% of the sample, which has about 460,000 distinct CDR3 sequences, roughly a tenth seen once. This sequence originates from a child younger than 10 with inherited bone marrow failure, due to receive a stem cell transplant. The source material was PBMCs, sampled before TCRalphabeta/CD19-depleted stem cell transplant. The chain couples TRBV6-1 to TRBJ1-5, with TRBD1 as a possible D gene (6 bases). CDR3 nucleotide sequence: TGTGCCAGCAGTGATGGACAGACGCCAAATCAGCCCCAGCATTTT. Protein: CASSDGQTPNQPQHF.